The sequence of this T cell receptor beta chain was determined in a study of cytomegalovirus exposure and HLA in healthy donors. Study-wide context: A prior study identified approximately 120 million unique TCR beta sequences from some 180 million T cells.

60 Vbeta and 13 Jbeta primers were used in PCR. Sequencing was performed with immunoSEQ multiplex PCR; in TCRdb, only in-frame clones are kept and a portion is missing. This table holds approximately 140,000 clones, 82% found once. In germline, CDR1 is LGHNA, CDR2 YSLEER. Trimming shortened V by 0 bases and J by 0 bases, and 9 bases separated the two germline ends. CDR3 size: 16 residues. The chain couples TRBV4-3 to TRBJ2-1, with unresolved D. The sequence derives from a male donor in good health and CMV-seronegative. Source material: PBMCs. The CDR3 bases are TGCGCCAGCAGCCAAGACGCGGAGAGCTCCTACAATGAGCAGTTCTTC. Protein sequence: CASSQDAESSYNEQFF.